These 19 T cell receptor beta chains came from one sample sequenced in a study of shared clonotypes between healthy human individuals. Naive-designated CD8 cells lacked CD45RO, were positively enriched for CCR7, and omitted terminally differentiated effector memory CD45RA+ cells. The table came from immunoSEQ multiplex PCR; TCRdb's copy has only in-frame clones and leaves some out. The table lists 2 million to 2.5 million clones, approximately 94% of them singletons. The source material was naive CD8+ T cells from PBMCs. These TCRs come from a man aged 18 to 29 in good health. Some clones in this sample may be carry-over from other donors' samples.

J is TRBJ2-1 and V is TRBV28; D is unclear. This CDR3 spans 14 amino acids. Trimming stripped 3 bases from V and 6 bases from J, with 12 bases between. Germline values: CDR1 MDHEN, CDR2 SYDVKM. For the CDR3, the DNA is TGTGCCAGCAGTTTTGTGTGGGGTGGCAATGAGCAGTTCTTC. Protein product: CASSFVWGGNEQFF.

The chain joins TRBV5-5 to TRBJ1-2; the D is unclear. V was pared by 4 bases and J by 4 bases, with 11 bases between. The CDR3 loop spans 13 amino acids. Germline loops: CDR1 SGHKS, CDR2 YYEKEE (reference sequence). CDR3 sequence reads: CASSVDGIYGYTF. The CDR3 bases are TGTGCCAGCAGCGTGGACGGGATCTATGGCTACACCTTC.

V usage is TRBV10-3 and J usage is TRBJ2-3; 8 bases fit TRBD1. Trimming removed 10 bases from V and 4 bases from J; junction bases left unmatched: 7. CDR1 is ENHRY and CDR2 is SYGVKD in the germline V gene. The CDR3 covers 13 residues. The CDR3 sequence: CATINRGADTQYF. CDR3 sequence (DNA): TGTGCCACCATAAACAGGGGGGCAGATACGCAGTATTTT.

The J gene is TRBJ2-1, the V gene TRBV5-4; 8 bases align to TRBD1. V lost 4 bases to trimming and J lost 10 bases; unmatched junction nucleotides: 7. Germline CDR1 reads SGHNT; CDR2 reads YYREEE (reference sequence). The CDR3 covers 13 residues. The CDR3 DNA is TGTGCCAGCAGCGCGGACAGGGATTACGAGCAGTTCTTC. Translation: CASSADRDYEQFF.

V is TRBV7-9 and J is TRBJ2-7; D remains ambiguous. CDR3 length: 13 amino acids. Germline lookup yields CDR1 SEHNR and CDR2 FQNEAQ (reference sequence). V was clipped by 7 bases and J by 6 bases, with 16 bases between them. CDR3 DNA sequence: TGTGCCAGCACCAACGGACGGAGCCTCGAGCAGTACTTC. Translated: CASTNGRSLEQYF.

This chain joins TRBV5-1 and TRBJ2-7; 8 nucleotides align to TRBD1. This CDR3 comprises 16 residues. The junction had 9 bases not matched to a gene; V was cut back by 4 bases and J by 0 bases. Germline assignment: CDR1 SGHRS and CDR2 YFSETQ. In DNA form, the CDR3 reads TGCGCCAGCAGCCAACCGACAGGGGTAGGCTCCTACGAGCAGTACTTC. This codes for CASSQPTGVGSYEQYF.

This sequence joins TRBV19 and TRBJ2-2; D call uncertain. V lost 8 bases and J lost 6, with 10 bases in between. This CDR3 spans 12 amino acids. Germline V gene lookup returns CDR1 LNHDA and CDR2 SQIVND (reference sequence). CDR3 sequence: CASLTAAGELFF. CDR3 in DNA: TGTGCCAGTTTGACGGCGGCCGGGGAGCTGTTTTTT.

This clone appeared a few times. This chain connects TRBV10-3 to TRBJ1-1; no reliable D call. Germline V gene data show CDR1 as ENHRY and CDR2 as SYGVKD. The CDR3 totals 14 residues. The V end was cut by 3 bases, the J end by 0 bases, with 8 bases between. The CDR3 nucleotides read TGTGCCATCAGTGACCCCGTCTTGAACACTGAAGCTTTCTTT. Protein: CAISDPVLNTEAFF.

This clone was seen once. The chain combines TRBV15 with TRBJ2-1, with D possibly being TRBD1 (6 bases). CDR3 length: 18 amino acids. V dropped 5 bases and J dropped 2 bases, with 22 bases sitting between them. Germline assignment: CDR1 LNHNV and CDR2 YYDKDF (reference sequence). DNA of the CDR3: TGTGCCACCAGCGGAGGAACCGGGACATCGAACGCCTACAATGAGCAGTTCTTC. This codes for CATSGGTGTSNAYNEQFF. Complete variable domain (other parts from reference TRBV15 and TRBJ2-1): DAMVIQNPRYQVTQFGKPVTLSCSQTLNHNVMYWYQQKSSQAPKLLFHYYDKDFNNEADTPDNFQSRRPNTSFCFLDIRSPGLGDTAMYLCATSGGTGTSNAYNEQFFGPGTRLTVL.

The CDR3 sequence: CASSYHPRGQETQYF. The CDR3 DNA sequence: TGTGCCAGCAGTTACCACCCCAGGGGGCAAGAGACCCAGTACTTC. V usage is TRBV6-5 and J usage is TRBJ2-5; 7 bases are a match to TRBD1. Germline loops: CDR1 MNHEY, CDR2 SVGAGI. V lost 2 bases, J lost 2 bases, and 5 bases stayed unmatched. The CDR3 length is 15 residues.

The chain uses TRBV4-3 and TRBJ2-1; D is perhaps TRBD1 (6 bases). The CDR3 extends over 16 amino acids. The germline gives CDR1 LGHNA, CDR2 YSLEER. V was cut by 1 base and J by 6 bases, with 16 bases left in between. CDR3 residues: CASSQGSGTKTNEQFF. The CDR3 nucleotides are TGCGCCAGCAGCCAAGGCAGTGGGACAAAAACCAATGAGCAGTTCTTC.

Here the CDR3 reads CASSVAPAGGETQYF. The DNA for the CDR3 is TGTGCCAGCAGCGTAGCTCCAGCGGGAGGAGAGACCCAGTACTTC. The chain has TRBV9 and TRBJ2-5; 9 bases are shared with TRBD2. CDR1 is SGDLS, CDR2 YYNGEE, per germline. The V gene end was trimmed by 0 bases and the J gene end by 4 bases; junction bases not matched to a gene: 4. The CDR3 contains 15 residues.

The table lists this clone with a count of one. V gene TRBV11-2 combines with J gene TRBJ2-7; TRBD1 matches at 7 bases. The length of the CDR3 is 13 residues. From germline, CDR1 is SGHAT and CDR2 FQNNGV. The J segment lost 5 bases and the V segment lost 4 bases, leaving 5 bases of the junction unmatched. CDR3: CASSSRQGHEQYF. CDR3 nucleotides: TGTGCCAGCAGCTCAAGACAGGGCCACGAGCAGTACTTC.

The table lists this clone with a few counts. The CDR3 DNA reads TGTGCCAGCAGTCAGACCTTGGCGGATGGCTACACCTTC. Encoded protein: CASSQTLADGYTF. The genes are TRBV28 and TRBJ1-2; D call uncertain. V was clipped by 5 bases and J by 6 bases, with 13 bases between them. The germline gives CDR1 MDHEN, CDR2 SYDVKM. The CDR3 runs to 13 residues.

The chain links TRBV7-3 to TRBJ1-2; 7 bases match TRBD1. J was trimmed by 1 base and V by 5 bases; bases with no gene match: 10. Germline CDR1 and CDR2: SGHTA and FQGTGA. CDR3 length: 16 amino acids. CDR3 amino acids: CASSRTGQPNNYGYTF. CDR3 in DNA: TGTGCCAGCAGCCGCACGGGACAGCCGAATAACTATGGCTACACCTTC.

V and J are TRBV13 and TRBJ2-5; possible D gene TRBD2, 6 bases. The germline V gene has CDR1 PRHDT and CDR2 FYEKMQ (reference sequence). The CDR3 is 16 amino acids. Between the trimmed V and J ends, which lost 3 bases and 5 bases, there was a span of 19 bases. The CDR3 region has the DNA TGTGCCAGCAGCTTTTTTCGCCGCGGGGTGGACGAGACCCAGTACTTC. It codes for CASSFFRRGVDETQYF.

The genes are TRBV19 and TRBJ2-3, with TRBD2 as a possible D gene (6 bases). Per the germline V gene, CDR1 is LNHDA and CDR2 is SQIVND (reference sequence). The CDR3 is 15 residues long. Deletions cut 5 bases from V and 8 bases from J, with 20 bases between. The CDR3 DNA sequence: TGTGCCAGTAGTGAGGGACTTCCACCATTGGGTACGCAGTATTTT. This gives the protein CASSEGLPPLGTQYF.

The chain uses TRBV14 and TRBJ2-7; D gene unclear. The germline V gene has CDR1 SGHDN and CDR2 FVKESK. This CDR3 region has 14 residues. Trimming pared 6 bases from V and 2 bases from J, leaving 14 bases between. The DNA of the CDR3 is TGTGCCAGCAGGGGCTCAGGAAAGCCCTACGAGCAGTACTTC. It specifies CASRGSGKPYEQYF.

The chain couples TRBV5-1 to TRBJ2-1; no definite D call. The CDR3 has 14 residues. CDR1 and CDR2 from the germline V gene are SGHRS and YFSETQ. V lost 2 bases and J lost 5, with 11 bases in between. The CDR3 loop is CASSLPLRHNEQFF. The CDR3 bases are TGCGCCAGCAGCTTACCCTTACGCCACAATGAGCAGTTCTTC.